The 18 T cell receptor beta chains below come from one sample, sequenced in a study of a mutant IDH1 vaccine in newly diagnosed glioma. This sample's time point: week 35, safety follow-up. Vaccination comprised doses that each held 300 ug of mutant IDH1 20-mer peptide, plus topical imiquimod. These receptors' targets are unknown. The protocol was immunoSEQ multiplex PCR, while the TCRdb copy is restricted to in-frame clones and leaves out a portion. Of about 50,000 clones in the sample, around four fifths were seen once. The sequencing here drew on PBMCs, taken from a glioma patient whose treatment included an IDH1 peptide vaccine. These receptors came from a woman younger than 30 with glioma.

The chain is built from TRBV5-6 and TRBJ1-5; tentatively, D is TRBD1 (6 bases). The germline V gene has CDR1 SGHDT and CDR2 YYEEEE. V lost 0 bases and J 3 bases, leaving 10 bases between the germline ends. The CDR3 length is 15 residues. The chain's CDR3 is CASSLGPGDNQPQHF. The CDR3 DNA reads TGTGCCAGCAGCTTGGGGCCAGGGGACAATCAGCCCCAGCATTTT. Drawing the rest from reference TRBV5-6 and TRBJ1-5, the complete variable domain is DAGVTQSPTHLIKTRGQQVTLRCSPKSGHDTVSWYQQALGQGPQFIFQYYEEEERQRGNFPDRFSGHQFPNYSSELNVNALLLGDSALYLCASSLGPGDNQPQHFGDGTRLSIL.

The chain uses TRBV7-3 and TRBJ1-1; 7 nucleotides agree with TRBD1. CDR1 SGHTA and CDR2 FQGTGA come from the germline V gene. The CDR3 is 15 residues long. With V trimmed by 5 bases and J by 7 bases, 13 bases remained unmatched. The CDR3 is CASSARQGPSYEAFF. The CDR3 coding sequence is TGTGCCAGCAGCGCCCGACAGGGACCCTCCTATGAAGCTTTCTTT.

The chain links TRBV19 to TRBJ1-2; D is ambiguous. This CDR3 contains 17 residues. Looked up from germline, CDR1 is LNHDA and CDR2 is SQIVND (reference sequence). The germline V and J ends were trimmed by 1 base and 5 bases, with 20 bases remaining between them. The CDR3 nucleotides are TGTGCCAGTAGTATAGTACGGGCATATGAAGGACTGTATGGCTACACCTTC. Encoded protein: CASSIVRAYEGLYGYTF.

V and J are TRBV6-4 and TRBJ2-6; the D is unclear. Germline CDR1 MRHNA, CDR2 SNTAGT. CDR3 length: 13 residues. Trimming removed 0 bases from V and 3 bases from J, with 0 bases in between. CDR3 loop: CASSDSGANVLTF. The CDR3 region has the DNA TGTGCCAGCAGTGACTCTGGGGCCAACGTCCTGACTTTC.

The V gene is TRBV18, the J gene TRBJ1-2, with a tentative D call TRBD1 (6 bases). Germline lookup yields CDR1 KGHSH and CDR2 LQKENI. With 0 bases removed from V and 2 bases from J, the gap between germline ends came to 10 bases. CDR3 size: 15 residues. Here the CDR3 DNA reads TGTGCCAGCTCACCACCGCCGGGGGCGAACTATGGCTACACCTTC. Translated: CASSPPPGANYGYTF.

V is TRBV9 and J is TRBJ2-1, with unresolved D. In germline, CDR1 is SGDLS, CDR2 YYNGEE. The V end lost 0 bases, the J end lost 8 bases, and 12 bases lay between the germline ends. CDR3 length: 14 amino acids. CDR3 in DNA: TGTGCCAGCAGCGTAGTGGCTGATCCGTATGAGCAGTTCTTC. Translation: CASSVVADPYEQFF.

The CDR3 DNA follows: TGTGCCAGCAGTGCCGCAGGGGGTATGGACGAGCAGTACTTC. Its translation: CASSAAGGMDEQYF. V usage is TRBV6-4 and J usage is TRBJ2-7, with TRBD1 matching 7 bases. Germline V gives CDR1 MRHNA, CDR2 SNTAGT. The CDR3 is made up of 14 amino acids. After removal of 4 bases from V and 5 bases from J, the junction contained 8 bases not matched to a gene.

This clone was observed a handful of times. The CDR3 DNA sequence: TGTGCCAGCAGCCCTGGGGACAGGGGGTTACAAGAGACCCAGTACTTC. Its translation is CASSPGDRGLQETQYF. The rearrangement uses TRBV5-4 and TRBJ2-5; 11 bases fit TRBD1. The CDR3 contains 16 residues. V was pared by 4 bases and J by 2 bases, with 7 bases of the junction left unmatched. The germline gives CDR1 SGHNT, CDR2 YYREEE (reference sequence).

This clone was picked up one time. CDR3 DNA: TGTGCCAGCAGTAAACTAGCGGGAGTGATGTACGAGCAGTACTTC. It encodes CASSKLAGVMYEQYF. This sequence joins TRBV2 and TRBJ2-7; TRBD2 agrees at 11 bases. Germline CDR1 and CDR2: SNHLY and FYNNEI. V lost 5 bases, J lost 4 bases, and 7 bases stayed unmatched. The CDR3 runs 15 residues.

This clone was detected only once. This chain uses TRBV9 with TRBJ1-6; D perhaps matches TRBD1 (6 bases). Germline-derived CDR1 and CDR2 are SGDLS and YYNGEE. This CDR3 spans 17 amino acids. Trimming took off 4 bases at V and 6 bases at J, with 20 bases between the two ends. CDR3 nucleotide sequence: TGTGCCAGCAGCCTCGAGGGGGAGGTTCGCGCTAATTCACCCCTCCACTTT. It translates to CASSLEGEVRANSPLHF.

This sequence joins TRBV5-1 and TRBJ2-7, with TRBD1 identical over 7 bases. Unmatched junction bases numbered 7, after V lost 5 bases and J lost 2 bases. From germline, CDR1 is SGHRS and CDR2 YFSETQ. The CDR3 runs 14 residues. CDR3 residues: CASRQDRSTYEQYF. CDR3 DNA sequence: TGCGCCAGCAGGCAGGACAGGTCGACCTACGAGCAGTACTTC.

CDR3 in DNA: TGTGCCAGTAGTATTGACAGGGCCGTCAATCAGCCCCAGCATTTT. This translates into CASSIDRAVNQPQHF. The V gene is TRBV19, the J gene TRBJ1-5, with 7 bases lining up with TRBD1. Germline lookup yields CDR1 LNHDA and CDR2 SQIVND (reference sequence). With V trimmed by 3 bases and J by 3 bases, 5 bases remained unmatched. The CDR3 contains 15 residues.

This chain joins TRBV7-2 and TRBJ2-5, with 7 bases identical to TRBD1. The CDR3 extends over 14 amino acids. The ends lost 8 bases at V and 2 bases at J; junction bases unmatched: 8. CDR1 is SGHTA, CDR2 FQGNSA, per germline. The CDR3 nucleotides read TGTGCCAGCGGCCTCCCGGGACAGCAAGAGACCCAGTACTTC. It encodes CASGLPGQQETQYF.

This chain connects TRBV5-1 to TRBJ1-2; possibly TRBD1 for D (6 bases). Per the germline V gene, CDR1 is SGHRS and CDR2 is YFSETQ. The germline V and J ends were trimmed by 6 bases and 0 bases, with 21 bases remaining between them. The CDR3 extends over 17 amino acids. CDR3 amino acids: CASTAGWGPRPNYGYTF. CDR3 sequence (DNA): TGCGCCAGCACGGCGGGTTGGGGGCCAAGACCTAACTATGGCTACACCTTC. Using reference TRBV5-1 and TRBJ1-2 for the parts outside the CDR3, the full variable domain is KAGVTQTPRYLIKTRGQQVTLSCSPISGHRSVSWYQQTPGQGLQFLFEYFSETQRNKGNFPGRFSGRQFSNSRSEMNVSTLELGDSALYLCASTAGWGPRPNYGYTFGSGTRLTVV.

This clone has just one count. This chain joins TRBV5-1 and TRBJ2-7; TRBD2 matches 10 bases. Germline CDR1 reads SGHRS; CDR2 reads YFSETQ. The CDR3 contains 19 residues. Trimming took 3 bases from V and 3 from J; bases not matched to a gene: 18. This chain's CDR3 is CASSSEGGAGGPGHYEQYF. DNA of the CDR3: TGCGCCAGCAGCTCTGAGGGGGGAGCGGGAGGGCCCGGGCACTACGAGCAGTACTTC.

The gene calls are TRBV2 and TRBJ2-7; D possibly corresponds to TRBD2 (6 bases). The CDR3 consists of 13 residues. Trimming pared 2 bases from V and 6 bases from J, leaving 11 bases between. Germline loops: CDR1 SNHLY, CDR2 FYNNEI. DNA of the CDR3: TGTGCCAGCAGTGAAATTCAGGGAGGCGAGCAGTACTTC. Encoded protein: CASSEIQGGEQYF.

The V and J genes are TRBV5-1 and TRBJ1-1; D remains ambiguous. The V gene's germline CDR1 is SGHRS and CDR2 YFSETQ. V lost 7 bases and J lost 1, with 5 bases in between. This CDR3 is built from 11 residues. CDR3 sequence reads: CASRQNTEAFF. CDR3 nucleotide sequence: TGCGCCAGCCGACAGAACACTGAAGCTTTCTTT.

The rearrangement links TRBV19 to TRBJ2-2; D unclear. In germline, CDR1 is LNHDA, CDR2 SQIVND (reference sequence). The ends were cut back, 4 bases at V and 5 bases at J, with 14 bases in the middle. The CDR3 is 15 amino acids. CDR3 loop: CASSTRLGRTGELFF. In DNA form, the CDR3 reads TGTGCCAGTAGTACTAGGTTAGGGCGGACCGGGGAGCTGTTTTTT. Full variable domain (rest looked up from reference TRBV19 and TRBJ2-2): DGGITQSPKYLFRKEGQNVTLSCEQNLNHDAMYWYRQDPGQGLRLIYYSQIVNDFQKGDIAEGYSVSREKKESFPLTVTSAQKNPTAFYLCASSTRLGRTGELFFGEGSRLTVL.